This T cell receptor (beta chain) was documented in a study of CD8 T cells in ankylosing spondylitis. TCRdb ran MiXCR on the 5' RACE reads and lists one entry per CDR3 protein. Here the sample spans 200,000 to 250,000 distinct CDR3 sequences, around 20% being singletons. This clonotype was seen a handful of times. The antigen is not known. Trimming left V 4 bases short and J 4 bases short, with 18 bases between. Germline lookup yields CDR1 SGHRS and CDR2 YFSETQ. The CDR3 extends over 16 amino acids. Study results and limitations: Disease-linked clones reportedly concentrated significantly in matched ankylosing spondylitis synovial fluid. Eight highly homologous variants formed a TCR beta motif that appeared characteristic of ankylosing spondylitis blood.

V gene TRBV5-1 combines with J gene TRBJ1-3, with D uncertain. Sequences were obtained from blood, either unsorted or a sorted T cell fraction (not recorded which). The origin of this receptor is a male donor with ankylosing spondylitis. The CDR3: CASSPETGRSGNTIYF. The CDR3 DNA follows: TGCGCCAGCAGCCCGGAGACTGGAAGGTCGGGAAACACCATATATTTT.